The clone carrying this TCR beta chain appeared a few times. The data originate from a study of blood T cells in healthy people across ages. CDR1 SGHVS and CDR2 FQNEAQ come from the germline V gene. V was pared by 1 base and J by 8 bases, with 6 bases of the junction left unmatched. This CDR3 has 15 residues. Through a sample-barcoded 5' primer and a J-beta primer mix, a second PCR was run for roughly 6 to 11 cycles. TCRdb reanalysed the 5' RACE reads using MiXCR and keeps one entry per CDR3 protein. The sample holds more than 600,000 distinct CDR3 sequences, around 25% seen once. These data also formed part of another study, on T cells of mothers and their children.

Sample: blood. The V gene is TRBV7-8, the J gene TRBJ2-1, with 9 bases that match TRBD2. The TCR sequence derives from a boy under 18 in good health. This chain's CDR3 is CASSLVVAGADEQFF. The CDR3 DNA reads as TGTGCCAGCAGCTTAGTTGTAGCGGGAGCTGATGAGCAGTTCTTC.